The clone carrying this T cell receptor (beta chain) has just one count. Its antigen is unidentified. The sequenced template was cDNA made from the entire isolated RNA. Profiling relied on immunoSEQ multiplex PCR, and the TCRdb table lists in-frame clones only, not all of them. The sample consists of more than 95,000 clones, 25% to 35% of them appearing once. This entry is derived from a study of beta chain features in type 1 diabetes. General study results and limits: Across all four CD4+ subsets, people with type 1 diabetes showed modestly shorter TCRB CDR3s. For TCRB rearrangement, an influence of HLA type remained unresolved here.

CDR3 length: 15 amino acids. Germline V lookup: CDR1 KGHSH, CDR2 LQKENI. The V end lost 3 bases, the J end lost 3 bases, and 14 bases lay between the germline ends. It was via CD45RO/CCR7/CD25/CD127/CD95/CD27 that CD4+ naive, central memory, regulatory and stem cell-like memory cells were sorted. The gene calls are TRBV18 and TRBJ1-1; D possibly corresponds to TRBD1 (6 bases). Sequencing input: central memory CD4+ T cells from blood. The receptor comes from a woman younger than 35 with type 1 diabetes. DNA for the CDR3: TGTGCCAGCTCACCCCTACAGGGCGGAGACACTGAAGCTTTCTTT. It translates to CASSPLQGGDTEAFF.